A selection of T cell receptor beta chains follows, all from one sample in a study of blood T cell repertoires in COVID-19. Some clones are missing from TCRdb's copy, which holds only in-frame ones; the method was immunoSEQ multiplex PCR. The sample yields about 210,000 clones, about 91% seen once. The sequenced sample was peripheral blood. These receptors were obtained from a man younger than 40 with acute or convalescent COVID-19. The CDR3 runs from the conserved cysteine through the conserved F or W. Each record gives: J gene, V gene, D gene, clone size, CDR3 protein, CDR3 DNA. A D gene is named only where the DNA matches it firmly. Size is stated for part of the rows, as once, few or many counts, or as a class when the clone is expanded.

TRBJ2-1 TRBV19 . . CASSEAVAAGGYNEQFF TGTGCCAGTAGCGAAGCCGTAGCAGCCGGAGGCTACAATGAGCAGTTCTTC
TRBJ1-6 TRBV23-1 . . CASRPRSVRGYSPLHF TGCGCCAGCAGGCCCCGTTCGGTCAGGGGCTACTCACCCCTCCACTTT
TRBJ2-2 TRBV11-2 TRBD1 . CASSSSGTGLSRIGELFF TGTGCCAGCAGCTCGTCCGGGACAGGGCTTTCCCGGATCGGGGAGCTGTTTTTT
TRBJ1-1 TRBV5-4 . . CASSSPTDPLNTEAFF TGTGCCAGCAGCTCTCCTACAGATCCTTTGAACACTGAAGCTTTCTTT
TRBJ2-7 TRBV9 . . CASSGSTGNEQYF TGTGCCAGCAGCGGAAGTACAGGGAACGAGCAGTACTTC
TRBJ1-4 TRBV10-2 . . CASRQVGNEKLFF TGCGCCAGCAGACAAGTGGGCAATGAAAAACTGTTTTTT
TRBJ2-6 TRBV19 . . CASSIEFYQGSGANVLTF TGTGCCAGTAGTATCGAGTTTTACCAGGGGAGTGGGGCCAACGTCCTGACTTTC
TRBJ1-6 TRBV3-1/TRBV3-2 . . CASSQGTGSSYNSPLHF TGTGCCAGCAGCCAGGGTACCGGGAGCTCCTATAATTCACCCCTCCACTTT
TRBJ1-1 TRBV28 . . CATYVGGNTEAFF TGTGCCACCTATGTCGGGGGGAACACTGAAGCTTTCTTT
TRBJ2-7 TRBV19 TRBD2 . CASSIGGTTEGLAGDEQYF TGTGCCAGTAGTATAGGGGGAACAACGGAGGGACTAGCGGGAGACGAGCAGTACTTC
TRBJ1-3 TRBV5-5 . few CASSMTWAGTGNTIYF TGTGCCAGCAGTATGACGTGGGCCGGGACTGGAAACACCATATATTTT
TRBJ1-6 TRBV3-1/TRBV3-2 TRBD1 few CASSQSFRTGGRTLHF TGTGCCAGCAGCCAGTCTTTCCGAACAGGGGGACGAACCCTCCACTTT
TRBJ2-7 TRBV6-6 . . CASRRGLTSYEQYF TGTGCCAGCCGAAGAGGACTGACCTCCTACGAGCAGTACTTC
TRBJ1-1 TRBV6-5 . . CASSFLGGNTEAFF TGTGCCAGCAGTTTTCTCGGCGGAAACACTGAAGCTTTCTTT
TRBJ2-3 TRBV4-1 . . CASSQGRATDTQYF TGCGCCAGCAGCCAAGGGAGGGCAACAGATACGCAGTATTTT
TRBJ2-1 TRBV9 TRBD2 . CASNGRVAGEGEQFF TGTGCCAGCAACGGGCGGGTAGCGGGCGAGGGTGAGCAGTTCTTC
TRBJ2-3 TRBV6-5 . . CASSRLAVPTDTQYF TGTGCCAGCAGCCGCTTAGCGGTTCCCACAGATACGCAGTATTTT
TRBJ1-1 TRBV9 . . CASSVGLGGSGTEAFF TGTGCCAGCAGCGTAGGATTGGGGGGTAGCGGCACTGAAGCTTTCTTT
TRBJ1-1 TRBV30 . . CAWSVLRGTEAFF TGTGCCTGGAGTGTATTACGAGGCACTGAAGCTTTCTTT
TRBJ2-2 TRBV6-5 TRBD1 . CASSYYGTANTGELFF TGTGCCAGCAGTTACTACGGGACAGCGAACACCGGGGAGCTGTTTTTT
TRBJ1-1 TRBV7-8 . . CASSLEGVSEAFF TGTGCCAGCAGCTTAGAAGGGGTCAGTGAAGCTTTCTTT
TRBJ2-5 TRBV7-3 . once CASSLLEGAWRNQETQYF TGTGCCAGCAGCTTACTGGAGGGTGCTTGGCGGAACCAAGAGACCCAGTACTTC
TRBJ2-3 TRBV19 . . CASGPSSTDTQYF TGTGCCAGTGGCCCATCTAGCACAGATACGCAGTATTTT
TRBJ2-7 TRBV6-5 TRBD2 . CASIGRSGIGEQYF TGTGCCAGCATTGGCCGTAGCGGGATTGGAGAGCAGTACTTC
TRBJ2-5 TRBV7-2 . . CASSLGGGGVETQYF TGTGCCAGCAGCTTAGGGGGCGGGGGCGTAGAGACCCAGTACTTC
TRBJ2-1 TRBV19 . once CASSAAGFTGAYNEQFF TGTGCCAGTAGTGCCGCCGGATTTACGGGGGCCTACAATGAGCAGTTCTTC
TRBJ2-3 TRBV20-1 . once CSASLPGYTQYF TGCAGTGCTAGTTTACCCGGTTATACGCAGTATTTT
TRBJ2-2 TRBV6-5 . . CASVREVPGELFF TGTGCCAGCGTCAGGGAAGTTCCCGGGGAGCTGTTTTTT
TRBJ2-7 TRBV27 . . CASSLTGSHGYEQYF TGTGCCAGCAGTTTGACGGGGTCTCACGGCTACGAGCAGTACTTC